This TCR beta chain was sequenced in a study of blood T cells in healthy people across ages. Losses at the gene ends were 7 bases for V and 11 bases for J; bases not matched to a gene: 12. Germline-derived CDR1 and CDR2 are MDHEN and SYDVKM. The CDR3 contains 13 residues. Combining a sample-barcoded 5' primer with a J-beta primer mix, a second PCR ran for roughly 7 to 11 cycles. MiXCR, applied by TCRdb to the 5' RACE reads, yields one record per CDR3 protein. The table includes about 780,000 distinct CDR3 sequences, 35% to 60% detected once. Sequencing was carried out using blood. This clonotype originated in a man older than 75 in good health. This chain connects TRBV28 to TRBJ2-5; TRBD2 aligns across 8 bases. The CDR3 loop is CASNQAGGDEQYF. CDR3 nucleotides: TGTGCCAGCAACCAGGCGGGGGGCGATGAGCAGTACTTC.